The clone carrying this T cell receptor (beta chain) appeared a single time. Its target is not known. CD8+ and CD4+ T cells from blood underwent TCR beta sequencing. Random hexamers primed reverse transcription of 0.5 to 1 ug RNA. MiXCR, applied by TCRdb to the immunoSEQ multiplex PCR reads, yields one record per CDR3 protein. The profile covers more than 150,000 distinct CDR3 sequences, with 85% to 95% appearing a single time and about 0.21% taken by the ten largest. This record belongs to a study of CD8 T cells in Susac syndrome. General study results and limits: TCR sequencing and HLA analysis covered a relatively small number of individuals.

The CDR3 extends over 15 amino acids. Trimming shortened V by 3 bases and J by 4 bases, and 15 bases separated the two germline ends. Germline V gene lookup returns CDR1 SGDLS and CDR2 YYNGEE. The TCR sequence derives from a human donor with multiple sclerosis. The specimen sequenced was CD8+ T cells from PBMCs. The chain links TRBV9 to TRBJ2-3; perhaps D is TRBD1 or TRBD2 (5 bases each). CDR3 DNA sequence: TGTGCCAGCAGCGCAAACCCGGGACGACCAGATACGCAGTATTTT. It encodes CASSANPGRPDTQYF. Drawing the rest from reference TRBV9 and TRBJ2-3, the complete variable domain is DSGVTQTPKHLITATGQRVTLRCSPRSGDLSVYWYQQSLDQGLQFLIQYYNGEERAKGNILERFSAQQFPDLHSELNLSSLELGDSALYFCASSANPGRPDTQYFGPGTRLTVL.